Listed here are 10 T cell receptor beta chains from one sample, sequenced in a study of blood T cell repertoires in COVID-19. Measured with immunoSEQ multiplex PCR; TCRdb has only the in-frame clones, and not every one. This sample has 150,000 or so clones, with about 86% found just once. Sample: peripheral blood. Receptor source: a woman aged 60-70 years with acute or convalescent COVID-19.

The rearrangement uses TRBV24-1 and TRBJ1-5; D gene unclear. CDR3 length: 13 amino acids. V was pared by 2 bases and J by 4 bases, with 5 bases between. CDR1 is KGHDR, CDR2 SFDVKD, per germline. CDR3 region: CATSDSGNQPQHF. CDR3 DNA: TGTGCCACCAGTGATTCGGGTAATCAGCCCCAGCATTTT.

This chain joins TRBV5-5 and TRBJ1-5, with 9 bases aligning to TRBD1. CDR1 SGHKS and CDR2 YYEKEE come from the germline V gene (reference sequence). V was clipped by 3 bases and J by 4 bases; unmatched bases: 2. The CDR3 has 14 amino acids. CDR3 in amino acids: CASSYGQGNQPQHF. For the CDR3, the DNA is TGTGCCAGCAGCTACGGACAGGGGAATCAGCCCCAGCATTTT.

This clone showed up many times. The chain joins TRBV7-9 to TRBJ2-5; TRBD1 matches 8 bases. CDR1 is SEHNR and CDR2 is FQNEAQ in the germline V gene (reference sequence). Trimming took 2 bases from V and 5 from J; bases not matched to a gene: 10. The CDR3 is made up of 16 amino acids. The CDR3 nucleotides are TGTGCCAGCAGCTTAATCGGGACAGGAGTCCGGGAGACCCAGTACTTC. It translates to CASSLIGTGVRETQYF.

This clone was observed a few times. J is TRBJ1-2 and V is TRBV7-8; D is perhaps TRBD1 (6 bases). V lost 7 bases and J lost 3, with 15 bases in between. Per germline, CDR1 SGHVS and CDR2 FQNEAQ. This CDR3 comprises 14 residues. This CDR3 reads CASTLQQGDYGYTF. The CDR3 DNA reads TGTGCCAGCACCCTCCAACAGGGTGACTATGGCTACACCTTC.

The chain has TRBV9 and TRBJ1-5, with 7 bases lining up with TRBD1. The CDR3 totals 15 residues. Germline V CDR1 and CDR2: SGDLS, YYNGEE. With 0 bases clipped from V and 3 bases from J, the junction kept 3 bases outside the gene matches. CDR3 coding DNA: TGTGCCAGCAGCGTAGATGGGACAGTCAATCAGCCCCAGCATTTT. This encodes CASSVDGTVNQPQHF. The full variable domain, completed using reference TRBV9 and TRBJ1-5, is DSGVTQTPKHLITATGQRVTLRCSPRSGDLSVYWYQQSLDQGLQFLIQYYNGEERAKGNILERFSAQQFPDLHSELNLSSLELGDSALYFCASSVDGTVNQPQHFGDGTRLSIL.

The chain has TRBV4-2 and TRBJ2-3; 12 bases are a match to TRBD2. Germline V gene data show CDR1 as LGHNA and CDR2 as YNFKEQ. Trimming cost V 5 bases and J 4 bases; bases outside gene matches: 10. The CDR3 totals 17 residues. The CDR3 sequence: CASSSQPTSGGSDTQYF. CDR3 DNA: TGTGCCAGCAGCTCGCAGCCGACTAGCGGGGGATCAGATACGCAGTATTTT.

This clone occurred once. The V call is TRBV2, the J call TRBJ1-5; D unclear. CDR1 and CDR2 from the germline V gene are SNHLY and FYNNEI. The CDR3 length is 14 residues. Trimming left V 5 bases short and J 6 bases short, with 14 bases between. The CDR3: CASSRDAIFQPQHF. CDR3 coding DNA: TGTGCCAGCAGTCGGGATGCCATATTTCAGCCCCAGCATTTT. The full variable domain, its missing parts supplied by reference TRBV2 and TRBJ1-5, is EPEVTQTPSHQVTQMGQEVILRCVPISNHLYFYWYRQILGQKVEFLVSFYNNEISEKSEIFDDQFSVERPDGSNFTLKIRSTKLEDSAMYFCASSRDAIFQPQHFGDGTRLSIL.

This chain uses TRBV5-1 with TRBJ1-2; 12 nucleotides align to TRBD1. CDR1 is SGHRS and CDR2 is YFSETQ in the germline V gene. With 0 bases clipped from V and 4 bases from J, the junction kept 13 bases outside the gene matches. This CDR3 is 19 amino acids long. This CDR3 is CASSLGLGGQGAQSYGYTF. The CDR3 DNA is TGCGCCAGCAGCTTGGGACTCGGGGGACAGGGGGCGCAGAGCTATGGCTACACCTTC. Using reference TRBV5-1 and TRBJ1-2 for the parts outside the CDR3, the full variable domain is KAGVTQTPRYLIKTRGQQVTLSCSPISGHRSVSWYQQTPGQGLQFLFEYFSETQRNKGNFPGRFSGRQFSNSRSEMNVSTLELGDSALYLCASSLGLGGQGAQSYGYTFGSGTRLTVV.

J is TRBJ1-4 and V is TRBV5-5; 12 bases map to TRBD1. This CDR3 is 16 amino acids long. Trimming at V came to 0 bases and at J to 8 bases, leaving 5 bases not matched to a gene. Germline V CDR1 and CDR2: SGHKS, YYEKEE (reference sequence). CDR3 nucleotide sequence: TGTGCCAGCAGCTTGGGGGACAGGGGGCGAGGGGAAAAACTGTTTTTT. It codes for CASSLGDRGRGEKLFF.

This chain joins TRBV30 and TRBJ1-2; 11 positions agree with TRBD1. This CDR3 comprises 11 residues. CDR1 and CDR2 from the germline V gene are GTSNPN and SVGIG (reference sequence). Trimming took 5 bases from V and 7 from J; bases not matched to a gene: 0. CDR3 DNA sequence: TGTGCCTGGGGACAGGGGGCTGGCTACACCTTC. Protein sequence: CAWGQGAGYTF.